Listed below are T cell receptor beta chains from one sample, sequenced in a study of blood T cell repertoires in COVID-19. The assay was immunoSEQ multiplex PCR, and TCRdb's table has in-frame clones only and misses some. Of about 170,000 clones detected, 85% to 90% appear once; the ten largest clones hold 9.5% to 13%. The sample comprised peripheral blood. Every receptor here comes from a woman in her sixties with COVID-19, enrolled during active disease. CDR3s leave out the opening cysteine and the closing phenylalanine or tryptophan. Fields, in order: V gene, J gene, clone size, CDR3 protein. For some rows the clone size is stated as once, few or many, or as a class when expanded; others skip it.

>TRBV13|TRBJ1-3|NA
ASTAGVAGNTIY
>TRBV9|TRBJ1-4|NA
ASSVDGTGGLKEKLF
>TRBV19|TRBJ2-2|NA
ASITSRLAPGELF
>TRBV13|TRBJ2-5|NA
ASTNGTGAETQY
>TRBV5-1|TRBJ2-7|NA
ASSSGGGLSSYEQY
>TRBV19|TRBJ2-1|NA
ASSIRLSYNEQF
>TRBV7-9|TRBJ2-7|NA
ASSSSGLAGVREQY
>TRBV6-1|TRBJ1-5|NA
ASSDATGPHRSQH
>TRBV29-1|TRBJ2-7|NA
SASAGGPLEQY
>TRBV19|TRBJ1-2|few
ASSIRQGLGGYT
>TRBV29-1|TRBJ2-1|NA
SVRQGAGYNEQF
>TRBV6-2/TRBV6-3|TRBJ2-3|NA
ASSTGTSGSADTQY